This TCR beta chain was recovered during a study of blood T cell repertoires in COVID-19. The table came from immunoSEQ multiplex PCR; TCRdb's copy has only in-frame clones and leaves some out. This sample has around 110,000 clones; more than 70% occur once, and the top ten carry 6.8%. Trimming took 3 bases from V and 0 from J, leaving 12 bases between them. Germline V CDR1 and CDR2: SGHTS, YDEGEE. The CDR3 length is 16 residues. The clonotype was recovered from a man aged 50-59 years with active or convalescent COVID-19. The J gene is TRBJ1-4, the V gene TRBV5-8; D perhaps matches TRBD1 (6 bases). Input material: peripheral blood. The CDR3 spells CASSWGRGATNEKLFF. CDR3 DNA sequence: TGTGCCAGCAGCTGGGGGCGTGGGGCAACTAATGAAAAACTGTTTTTT.